This TCR beta chain was captured by sequencing in a study of cytomegalovirus exposure and HLA in healthy donors. The germline CDR1 and CDR2 sequences are SQVTM and ANQGSEA. J was trimmed by 8 bases and V by 7 bases; bases with no gene match: 6. CDR3 length equals 11 residues. TCRdb's copy holds only in-frame clones and misses some; the assay was immunoSEQ multiplex PCR. The profile shows fewer than 200,000 clones, about 89% of them singletons. Sequenced input: PBMCs. The clonotype comes from a man aged 25-45 years in good health and CMV-seropositive. The chain is built from TRBV29-1 and TRBJ1-2; 8 bases fit TRBD1. CDR3 loop: CSDGQGSGYTF. In nucleotides, the CDR3 is TGCAGCGATGGACAGGGTTCAGGCTACACCTTC.